This TCR beta chain was observed in a study of blood T cell repertoires in COVID-19. Study background: The study drew acute and convalescent COVID-19 samples from the United States, Italy and Spain.

This clone showed up just a few times. Assay used: immunoSEQ multiplex PCR; TCRdb lists only in-frame clones, some missing. In the table there are about 320,000 clones, roughly 89% of which are singletons. Germline-derived CDR1 and CDR2 are SGDLS and YYNGEE. The CDR3 runs to 14 residues. The trim removed 4 bases at V and 7 bases at J, leaving 8 bases unmatched. The chain joins TRBV9 to TRBJ1-2; 9 positions agree with TRBD1. This receptor was identified in a woman in her twenties or thirties with COVID-19, enrolled during active disease. The specimen was peripheral blood. The CDR3 bases are TGTGCCAGCAGCTCCGGGACAGGGATGAGTGGCTACACCTTC. Protein sequence: CASSSGTGMSGYTF. The variable domain in full, with the rest retrieved from reference TRBV9 and TRBJ1-2, is DSGVTQTPKHLITATGQRVTLRCSPRSGDLSVYWYQQSLDQGLQFLIQYYNGEERAKGNILERFSAQQFPDLHSELNLSSLELGDSALYFCASSSGTGMSGYTFGSGTRLTVV.